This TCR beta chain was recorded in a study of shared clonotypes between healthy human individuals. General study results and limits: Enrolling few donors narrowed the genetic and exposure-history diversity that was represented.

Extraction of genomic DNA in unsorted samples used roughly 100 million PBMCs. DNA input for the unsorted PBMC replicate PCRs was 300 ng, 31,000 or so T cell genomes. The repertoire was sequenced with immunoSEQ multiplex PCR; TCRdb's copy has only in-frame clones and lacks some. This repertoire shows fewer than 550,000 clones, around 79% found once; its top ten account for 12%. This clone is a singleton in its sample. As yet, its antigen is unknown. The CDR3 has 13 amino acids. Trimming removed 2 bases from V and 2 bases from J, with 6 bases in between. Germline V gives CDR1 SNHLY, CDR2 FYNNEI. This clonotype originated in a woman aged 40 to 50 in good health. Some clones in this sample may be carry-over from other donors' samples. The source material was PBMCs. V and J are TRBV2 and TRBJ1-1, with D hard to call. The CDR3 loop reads CASSERSNTEAFF. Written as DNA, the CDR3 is TGTGCCAGCAGTGAAAGGTCAAACACTGAAGCTTTCTTT.